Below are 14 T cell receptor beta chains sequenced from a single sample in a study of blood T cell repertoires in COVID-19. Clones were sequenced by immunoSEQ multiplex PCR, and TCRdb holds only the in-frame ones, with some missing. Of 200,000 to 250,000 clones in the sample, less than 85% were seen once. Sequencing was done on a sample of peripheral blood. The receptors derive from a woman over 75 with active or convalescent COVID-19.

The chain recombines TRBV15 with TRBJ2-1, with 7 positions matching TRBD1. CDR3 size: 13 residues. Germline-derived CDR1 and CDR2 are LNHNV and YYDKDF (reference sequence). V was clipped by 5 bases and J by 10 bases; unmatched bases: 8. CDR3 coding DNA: TGTGCCACCAGCGTACGACAGGGAGACGAGCAGTTCTTC. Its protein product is CATSVRQGDEQFF.

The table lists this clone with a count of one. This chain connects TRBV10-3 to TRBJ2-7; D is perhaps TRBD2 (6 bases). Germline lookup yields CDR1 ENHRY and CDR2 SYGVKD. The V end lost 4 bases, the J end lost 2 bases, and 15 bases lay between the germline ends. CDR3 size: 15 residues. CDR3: CAISVGASDTYEQYF. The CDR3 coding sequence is TGTGCCATCAGTGTTGGGGCTAGCGATACCTACGAGCAGTACTTC.

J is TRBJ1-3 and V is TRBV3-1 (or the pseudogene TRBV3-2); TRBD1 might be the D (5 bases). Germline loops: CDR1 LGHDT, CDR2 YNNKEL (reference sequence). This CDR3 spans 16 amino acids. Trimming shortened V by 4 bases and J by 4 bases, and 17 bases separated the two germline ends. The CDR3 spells CASSPGGGTRGNTIYF. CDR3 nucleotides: TGTGCCAGCAGCCCGGGCGGGGGGACTCGCGGAAACACCATATATTTT.

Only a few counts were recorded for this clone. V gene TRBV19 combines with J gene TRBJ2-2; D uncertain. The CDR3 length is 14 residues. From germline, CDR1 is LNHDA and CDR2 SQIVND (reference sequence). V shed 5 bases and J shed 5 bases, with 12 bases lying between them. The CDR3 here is CASSPPERTGELFF. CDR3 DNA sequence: TGTGCCAGTAGTCCCCCAGAAAGAACCGGGGAGCTGTTTTTT.

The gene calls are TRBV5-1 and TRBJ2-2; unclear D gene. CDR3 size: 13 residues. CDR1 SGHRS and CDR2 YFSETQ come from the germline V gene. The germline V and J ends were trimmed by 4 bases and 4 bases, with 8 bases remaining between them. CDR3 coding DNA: TGCGCCAGCAGCATACTACCCACCGGGGAGCTGTTTTTT. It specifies CASSILPTGELFF.

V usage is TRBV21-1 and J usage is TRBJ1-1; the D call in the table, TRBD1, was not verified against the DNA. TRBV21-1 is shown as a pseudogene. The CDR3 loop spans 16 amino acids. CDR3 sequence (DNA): TGTGCCAGCAGCAACCCAAACAGGGTCATGAACACTGAAGCTTTCTTT. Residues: CASSNPNRVMNTEAFF.

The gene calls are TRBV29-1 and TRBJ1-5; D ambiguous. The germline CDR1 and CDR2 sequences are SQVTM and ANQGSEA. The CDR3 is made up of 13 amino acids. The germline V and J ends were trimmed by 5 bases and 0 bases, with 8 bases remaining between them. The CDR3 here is CSVCENSNQPQHF. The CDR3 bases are TGCAGCGTTTGTGAGAATAGCAATCAGCCCCAGCATTTT.

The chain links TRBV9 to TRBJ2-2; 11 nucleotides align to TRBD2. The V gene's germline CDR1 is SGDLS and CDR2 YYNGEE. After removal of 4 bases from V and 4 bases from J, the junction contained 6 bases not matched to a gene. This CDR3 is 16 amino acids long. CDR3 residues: CASSPLAGGSTGELFF. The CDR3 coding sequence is TGTGCCAGCAGCCCCCTAGCGGGGGGCAGCACCGGGGAGCTGTTTTTT. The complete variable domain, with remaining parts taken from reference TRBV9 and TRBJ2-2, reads DSGVTQTPKHLITATGQRVTLRCSPRSGDLSVYWYQQSLDQGLQFLIQYYNGEERAKGNILERFSAQQFPDLHSELNLSSLELGDSALYFCASSPLAGGSTGELFFGEGSRLTVL.

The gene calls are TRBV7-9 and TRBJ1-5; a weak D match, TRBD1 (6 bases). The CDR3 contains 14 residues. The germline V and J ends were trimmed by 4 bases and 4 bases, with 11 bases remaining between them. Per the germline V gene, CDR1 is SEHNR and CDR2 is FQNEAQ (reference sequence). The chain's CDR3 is CASSSTGSNQPQHF. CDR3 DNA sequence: TGTGCCAGCAGCTCCACAGGGTCGAATCAGCCCCAGCATTTT.

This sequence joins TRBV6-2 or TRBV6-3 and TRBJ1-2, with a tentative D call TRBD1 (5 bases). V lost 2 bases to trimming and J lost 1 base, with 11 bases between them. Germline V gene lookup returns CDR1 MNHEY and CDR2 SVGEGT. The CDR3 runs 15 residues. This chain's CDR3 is CASSYTRASNYGYTF. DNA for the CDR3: TGTGCCAGCAGTTACACCAGGGCAAGTAACTATGGCTACACCTTC.

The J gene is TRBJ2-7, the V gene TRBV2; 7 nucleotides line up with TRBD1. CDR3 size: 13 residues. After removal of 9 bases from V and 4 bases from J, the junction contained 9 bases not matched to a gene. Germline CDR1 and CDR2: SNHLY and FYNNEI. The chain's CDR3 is CASAGQAIYEQYF. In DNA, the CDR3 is TGTGCCAGTGCCGGACAGGCTATTTACGAGCAGTACTTC.

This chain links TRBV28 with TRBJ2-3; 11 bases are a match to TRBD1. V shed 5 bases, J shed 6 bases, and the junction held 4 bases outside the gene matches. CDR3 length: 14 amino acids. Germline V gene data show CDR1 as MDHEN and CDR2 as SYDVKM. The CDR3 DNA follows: TGTGCCAGCAGTCGGGACAGGGGGATCGATACGCAGTATTTT. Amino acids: CASSRDRGIDTQYF.

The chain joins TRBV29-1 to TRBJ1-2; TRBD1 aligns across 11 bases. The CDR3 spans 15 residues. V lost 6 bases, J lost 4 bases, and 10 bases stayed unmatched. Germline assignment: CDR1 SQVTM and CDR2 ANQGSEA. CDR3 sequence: CSVGTGGTPFYGYTF. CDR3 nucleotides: TGCAGCGTCGGGACAGGGGGGACACCTTTCTATGGCTACACCTTC.

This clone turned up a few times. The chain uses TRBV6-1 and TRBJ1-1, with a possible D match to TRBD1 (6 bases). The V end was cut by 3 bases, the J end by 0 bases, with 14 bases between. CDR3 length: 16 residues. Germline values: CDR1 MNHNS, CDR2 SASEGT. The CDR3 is CASSDRGNKLNTEAFF. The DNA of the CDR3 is TGTGCCAGCAGTGACAGGGGAAACAAGTTGAACACTGAAGCTTTCTTT.